This T cell receptor beta chain was recovered during a study of blood T cell repertoires in COVID-19. Study at large: Acute and convalescent COVID-19 specimens originated in the United States, Italy and Spain.

The CDR3 runs to 14 residues. Trimming took 1 base from V and 6 from J, leaving 10 bases between them. Looked up from germline, CDR1 is SNHLY and CDR2 is FYNNEI. Produced via immunoSEQ multiplex PCR; TCRdb's table is partial and in-frame only. The table lists around 54,000 clones, over 75% of them singletons. The TCR was taken from a woman in her forties with active COVID-19. Sequencing was done on a sample of peripheral blood. The V call is TRBV2, the J call TRBJ1-5; D call uncertain. The chain's CDR3 is CASSEVTGTQPQHF. The CDR3 nucleotides read TGTGCCAGCAGTGAAGTGACTGGCACTCAGCCCCAGCATTTT.